This TCR beta chain was sequenced for a study of blood T cell repertoires in COVID-19. Looking at the study overall: The United States, Italy and Spain were the sources of the acute and convalescent COVID-19 samples. Sample material is recorded as cDNA or gDNA derived from T cells, B-cell-depleted T cells, or PBMCs.

Germline lookup yields CDR1 MNHEY and CDR2 SVGAGI. There are 14 residues in the CDR3. The trim removed 8 bases at V and 4 bases at J, leaving 6 bases unmatched. In the study's own analysis: Cell counts per sample came from amplifying reference gene primers. Only in-frame clones appear in the TCRdb table, and some are missing; sequencing was by immunoSEQ multiplex PCR. V, J and clone size were drawn from that table, and D and trimming were deduced from the DNA. The table lists around 38,000 clones, roughly nine tenths of them singletons, with 6.2% in the top ten. The V gene is TRBV6-5, the J gene TRBJ1-1; 11 bases are shared with TRBD1. Sequencing input: peripheral blood. This sequence was found in a human donor in a cohort sampled during active COVID-19. CDR3 residues: CASVDRGRSTEAFF. CDR3 in DNA: TGTGCCAGCGTGGACAGGGGGCGATCCACTGAAGCTTTCTTT.